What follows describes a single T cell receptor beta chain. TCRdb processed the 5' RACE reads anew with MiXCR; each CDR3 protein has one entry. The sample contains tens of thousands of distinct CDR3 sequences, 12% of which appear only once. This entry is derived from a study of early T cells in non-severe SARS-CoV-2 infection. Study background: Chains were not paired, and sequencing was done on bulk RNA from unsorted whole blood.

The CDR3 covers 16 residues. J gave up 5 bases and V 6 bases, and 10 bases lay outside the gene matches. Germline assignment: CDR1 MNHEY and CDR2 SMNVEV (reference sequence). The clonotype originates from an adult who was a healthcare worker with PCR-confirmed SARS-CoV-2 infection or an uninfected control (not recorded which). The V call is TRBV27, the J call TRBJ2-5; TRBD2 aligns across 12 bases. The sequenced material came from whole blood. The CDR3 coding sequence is TGTGCCAGCAGACCTCTAGCGGGGGGGCCGCGGGAGACCCAGTACTTC. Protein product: CASRPLAGGPRETQYF.